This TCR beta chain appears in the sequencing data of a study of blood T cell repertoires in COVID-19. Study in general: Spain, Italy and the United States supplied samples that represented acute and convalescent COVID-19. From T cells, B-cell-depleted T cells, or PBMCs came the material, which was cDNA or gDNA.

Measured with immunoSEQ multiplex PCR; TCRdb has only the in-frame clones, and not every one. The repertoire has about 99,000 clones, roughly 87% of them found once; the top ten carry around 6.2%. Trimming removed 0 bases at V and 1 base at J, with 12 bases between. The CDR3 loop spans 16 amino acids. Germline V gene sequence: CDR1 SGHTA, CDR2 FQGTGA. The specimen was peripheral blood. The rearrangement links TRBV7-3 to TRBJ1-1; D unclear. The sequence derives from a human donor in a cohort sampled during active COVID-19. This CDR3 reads CASSLTPRRENTEAFF. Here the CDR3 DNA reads TGTGCCAGCAGCTTAACCCCACGGAGGGAGAACACTGAAGCTTTCTTT. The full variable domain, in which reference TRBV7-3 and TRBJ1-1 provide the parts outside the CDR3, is GAGVSQTPSNKVTEKGKYVELRCDPISGHTALYWYRQSLGQGPEFLIYFQGTGAADDSGLPNDRFFAVRPEGSVSTLKIQRTERGDSAVYLCASSLTPRRENTEAFFGQGTRLTVV.